A single sample gave rise to the 8 T cell receptor beta chains below, sequenced in a study of human T cells and chemical hapten exposure. Indicated time point: pre-sensitization, week 0. The treatment was: therapeutic diphenylcyclopropenone sensitization with weekly scalp DPC. Each CDR3 protein gets one entry after TCRdb re-called the RACE reads with MiXCR. The profile shows roughly 380,000 distinct CDR3 sequences, 4.5% to 5.5% of them singletons. The sequencing used whole blood, collected in connection with sensitization to the hapten diphenylcyclopropenone (DPC). These receptors were collected from a woman aged 45-60 years with alopecia areata. Some clones in this sample may be carry-over from other donors' samples.

Only a few counts were recorded for this clonotype. The CDR3, as DNA: TGTGCCACCAGTGATCTCGGACAGGATGGCACCGGGGAGCTGTTTTTT. It translates to CATSDLGQDGTGELFF. This sequence joins TRBV24-1 and TRBJ2-2; 7 nucleotides agree with TRBD1. The CDR3 is 16 residues long. Per germline, CDR1 KGHDR and CDR2 SFDVKD. The J segment lost 4 bases and the V segment lost 3 bases, leaving 7 bases of the junction unmatched.

This clonotype was seen only a few times. CDR3 loop: CASSLTYGFRGAFF. The DNA of the CDR3 is TGTGCCAGCAGCTTAACGTACGGTTTCAGGGGAGCTTTCTTT. The J gene is TRBJ1-1, the V gene TRBV7-2; possibly TRBD1 for D (6 bases). Germline-derived CDR1 and CDR2 are SGHTA and FQGNSA. The CDR3 is 14 residues long. Deletions cut 2 bases from V and 10 bases from J, with 17 bases between.

The CDR3 loop is CSIKEVSNYGYTF. The CDR3 nucleotides are TGCAGCATCAAGGAGGTATCTAACTATGGCTACACCTTC. The chain links TRBV29-1 to TRBJ1-2, with D uncertain. V was pared by 8 bases and J by 0 bases, with 13 bases between. The length of the CDR3 is 13 residues. CDR1 is SQVTM, CDR2 ANQGSEA, per germline.

To note about this clonotype: A much larger clone differs by one base, so this may be a read error. CDR3 residues: CASSLKTGDNEQLF. The CDR3 DNA reads TGTGCCAGCAGCTTAAAAACAGGGGATAATGAGCAGTTATTC. The rearrangement links TRBV7-9 to TRBJ2-1, with 7 bases that match TRBD1. Per the germline V gene, CDR1 is SEHNR and CDR2 is FQNEAQ (reference sequence). The CDR3 spans 14 residues.

The chain is built from TRBV5-1 and TRBJ2-7; TRBD2 aligns across 9 bases. The trim removed 1 base at V and 3 bases at J, leaving 14 bases unmatched. Germline V CDR1 and CDR2: SGHRS, YFSETQ. The CDR3 totals 18 residues. As DNA, the CDR3 is TGCGCCAGCAGCTTGCTAGCGGGGAGCCGACGAAAAAACTACGAGCAGTACTTC. Its protein product is CASSLLAGSRRKNYEQYF.

The V and J genes are TRBV14 and TRBJ2-3; possible D gene TRBD2, 5 bases. The CDR3 is made up of 14 amino acids. Trimming took off 5 bases at V and 4 bases at J, with 13 bases between the two ends. Per the germline V gene, CDR1 is SGHDN and CDR2 is FVKESK. The CDR3 DNA is TGTGCCAGCAGCGGACTCCGAGTGGCAGATACGCAGTATTTT. This sequence encodes CASSGLRVADTQYF.

This clonotype was observed a few times. The rearrangement uses TRBV20-1 and TRBJ2-1; 8 bases match TRBD2. Germline V gives CDR1 DFQATT, CDR2 SNEGSKA (reference sequence). The CDR3 length is 14 residues. V lost 3 bases to trimming and J lost 5 bases; unmatched junction nucleotides: 6. CDR3 coding DNA: TGCAGTGCTAGGGCGGGGGGCAAGAACAATGAGCAGTTCTTC. Residues: CSARAGGKNNEQFF.

This clonotype was counted at least ten times. V and J are TRBV7-2 and TRBJ2-4; D call uncertain. The CDR3 length is 14 residues. The ends were cut back, 2 bases at V and 16 bases at J, with 21 bases in the middle. Germline CDR1 SGHTA, CDR2 FQGNSA. The CDR3 is CASSLRLSPLLSYF. DNA of the CDR3: TGTGCCAGCAGCTTACGGTTATCCCCCCTTTTGTCCTACTTC.